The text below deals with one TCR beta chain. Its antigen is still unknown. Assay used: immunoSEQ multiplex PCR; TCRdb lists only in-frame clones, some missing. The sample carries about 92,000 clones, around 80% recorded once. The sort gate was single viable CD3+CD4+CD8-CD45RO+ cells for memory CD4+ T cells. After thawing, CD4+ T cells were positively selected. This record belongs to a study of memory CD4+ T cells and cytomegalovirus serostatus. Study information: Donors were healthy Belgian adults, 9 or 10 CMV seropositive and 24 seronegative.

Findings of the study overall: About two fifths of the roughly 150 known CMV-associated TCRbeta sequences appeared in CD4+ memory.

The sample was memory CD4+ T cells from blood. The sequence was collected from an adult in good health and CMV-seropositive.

The CDR3, as DNA: TGCGCCAGCAGCTTGCGAGACAGTTATTACGAGCAGTACTTC. The encoded protein is CASSLRDSYYEQYF. V is TRBV5-1 and J is TRBJ2-7; weak D call: TRBD1 (5 bases). Between the trimmed V and J ends, which lost 1 base and 4 bases, there was a span of 12 bases. The CDR3 totals 14 residues. Germline V gene data show CDR1 as SGHRS and CDR2 as YFSETQ.